The 2 T cell receptor beta chains below were found in one sample sequenced in a study of beta chain features in type 1 diabetes (dated by TCRdb to the late 2010s). General conclusions and limits of the study: A moderate but significant shortening of TCRB CDR3 length was observed in type 1 diabetes patients in all four CD4+ subsets.

Libraries were built with the immunoSEQ multiplex PCR assay. The entire isolated RNA was reverse transcribed using the High Capacity cDNA Reverse Transcription Kit, and thus expressed TCRB transcripts were sequenced. As stored in TCRdb, this immuneACCESS dataset retains in-frame rearrangements with V and J assigned. A fraction of the clones does not appear; measured against another copy, unresolved V genes explain less than half of the discrepancy, and the remainder lacks a known reason. The sample data list approximately 730,000 clones, and about an eighth of these were observed just once. The ten largest account for approximately 0.022% of the sample. No cognate antigen is known for these TCRs. The specimen sequenced was naive CD4+ T cells from blood. The sample's cell subset or site label is to be understood as: true naive CD4+ T cells. Every receptor here comes from a young man with type 1 diabetes.

This clone appeared a few times. The chain has TRBV28 and TRBJ1-2, with D tentatively TRBD1 (6 bases). Between the trimmed V and J ends, which lost 3 bases and 7 bases, there was a span of 9 bases. CDR1 is MDHEN, CDR2 SYDVKM, per germline. The CDR3 consists of 12 residues. This CDR3 is CASSFRGAGYTF. CDR3 sequence (DNA): TGTGCCAGCAGTTTCAGGGGTGCTGGCTACACCTTC.

This clone was counted only a few times. The chain uses TRBV29-1 and TRBJ2-1; the D is unclear. Per the germline V gene, CDR1 is SQVTM and CDR2 is ANQGSEA. Trimming took 4 bases from V and 9 from J, leaving 10 bases between them. The CDR3 extends over 11 amino acids. The chain's CDR3 is CSVGRSSEQFF. The CDR3 nucleotides read TGCAGCGTTGGCAGGAGTAGTGAGCAGTTCTTC.